The sequence of this TCR beta chain was determined in a study of response to subunit inactivated influenza vaccine. Study results and caveats: Every seasonal influenza vaccination brings in few new T cells, the authors suggested.

MiXCR, run by TCRdb on the RT-PCR reads, gives a single entry per CDR3 protein. The repertoire has fewer than 650,000 distinct CDR3 sequences, 10% to 15% of them found once; the top ten carry around 12%. This clonotype was detected many times. What it recognizes is unknown. Sequencing used PBMCs from blood, obtained about 6 weeks after vaccination. The clonotype was recovered from a man aged 45-65 years who received an inactivated influenza vaccine.

The CDR3 region is CASSLAPADSSYEQYF. The CDR3 DNA is TGTGCCAGCAGTTTAGCCCCAGCGGATAGCTCCTACGAGCAGTACTTC. The V and J genes are TRBV12-3 or TRBV12-4 and TRBJ2-7; weak D call: TRBD2 (5 bases). The CDR3 length is 16 residues. The V end lost 0 bases, the J end lost 0 bases, and 12 bases lay between the germline ends.